Here is one T cell receptor (beta chain) with its context. Its antigen has not been determined. Mismatch with germline at one junction end may stem from a read error. The sample is drawn from a study of cytomegalovirus exposure and HLA in healthy donors (dated by TCRdb to the late 2010s). Looking at the study overall: An earlier analysis of some 600 of the donors reported roughly 300 Gb of sequence data and 95 million to 140 million unique TCR beta sequences obtained from around 170 million T cells. An early release that covered 500 to 800 HLA-typed donors contained approximately 290 gigabases of sequencing data and some 87 million unique TCR sequences. Of the 398 genotyped donors, 65% to 90% fell in the genetic ancestry cluster associated with self-reported Caucasian donors. The study aimed to test whether cataloging public T cell receptors could reveal signatures of past pathogen exposure. The T cell repertoires of 666 subjects were profiled by immunosequencing and related to cytomegalovirus serostatus. A separate validation cohort of roughly 130 different subjects was used in addition to the 666-subject first cohort. High-throughput TCR immunosequencing, statistical association of individual TCRs with disease status, and machine learning were combined to predict cytomegalovirus infection status. A later analysis re-examined previously published TCR beta repertoires from about 700 donors and added high-resolution HLA genotyping to investigate patterns of TCR occurrence. Rather than using new phenotypic data, the later analysis identified candidate immune exposures from TCR beta sequences and from how often those sequences occurred across donors. An earlier analysis of roughly 580 of the donors used high-throughput TCR beta sequencing to judge whether each TCR beta V gene segment behaved as functional or pseudogenic. Alongside the repertoire data, information on donor age, sex, ethnicity and CMV serostatus was compiled. A later genetic analysis used genome-wide SNP genotypes for about 60% of the roughly 700 donors, treating that subset as a discovery cohort. All discovery cohort repertoires had been generated on a single sequencing platform. HLA typing covered class I and class II loci at four-digit resolution. Typing coverage differed by locus: A, B, C, DRB1 and DQB1 were typed in roughly 620-630 donors, DQA1 in about 560, DPA1 in 600 to 610, and DPB1 in 472. About five DR-DQ haplotypes were handled as single units for association and clustering, since linkage in the cohort was strong. On average, approximately 250,000 unique TCR beta nucleotide sequences were sequenced per donor among some 430 genotyped donors of the cohort, with roughly 18% of those sequences being non-productive.

In total, roughly 670 healthy bone marrow donors made up the cohort. All cohort members were sampled while nominally healthy, although unrecorded immune exposures were likely present. The donor was CMV seropositive and was included in the group of 300 or so seropositive cohort members. Every donor gave a peripheral blood sample, and the peripheral blood mononuclear cells from that sample were used for TCR beta sequencing. Genomic DNA extraction from the blood cell samples was performed with the Qiagen DNeasy Blood Extraction Kit. Preparation of the library involved the immunoSEQ multiplex PCR assay. A mixture of 60 forward primers for TCR Vbeta segments and 13 reverse primers for TCR Jbeta segments was used in the multiplex PCR. The CDR3 region of rearranged TCR beta genes was amplified from genomic DNA by a multiplex PCR assay. The amplified TCR beta libraries were sequenced on the Illumina HiSeq System as 87-base-pair reads. Per the authors' processing: A later analysis tallied 75 million to 95 million unique TCR beta chains across the 640 or so repertoires, and around 12 million of those chains were shared by two or more donors. Raw reads were error-corrected and collapsed into unique sequences by a nearest-neighbor algorithm in which closely related sequences were merged to remove PCR and sequencing errors. CDR3 sequences were aligned to IMGT reference sequences to assign V, D and J gene segments. Each retained sequence needed at least a six-nucleotide match to both a V gene segment and a J gene segment. A rearrangement was called productive if the CDR3 had no stop codons and remained in frame with V and J, and every other rearrangement was called non-productive. Following IMGT convention, CDR3 was defined as the stretch from the second conserved V-encoded cysteine up to the conserved J-encoded phenylalanine. Sequences without an unambiguous match to a single V gene segment were excluded from the earlier analysis of about 640 of the donors. In an earlier analysis of several hundred of the donors, V segments were called functional above 56.7% productive rearrangements and were called segregating when the between-donor standard deviation exceeded 5%. A statistical classification framework was built for diagnosing cytomegalovirus status from the catalog of TCR beta chain sequences. In a later analysis, TCR nucleotide sequences were compared against IMGT/GENE-DB human TR gene sequences so that V and J genes could be assigned. Using the TCRdist pipeline, a later analysis assigned CDR3 sequences along with most-parsimonious VDJ recombination scenarios. In a later analysis, each TCR beta chain was defined by its CDR3 amino acid sequence together with its V-gene family, and reads without a unique V-gene family were excluded. To address suspected cross-contamination and a sequencing artifact, a later analysis removed 450 to 700 highly shared, low-generation-probability nucleotide sequences. For each public chain, a later analysis derived a clonal expansion index from normalized ranks of inferred template counts within each repertoire. In a later analysis, generation probabilities were computed using a VDJ recombination model fitted to out-of-frame rearrangements, and the results were checked against IGoR. In a later analysis, TCR-TCR, TCR-HLA and TCR-CMV co-occurrence was scored with hypergeometric tests, and a repertoire-size bias correction was applied to TCR pairs. To estimate false discovery rates, a later analysis permuted the HLA or CMV assignments 20 times. In a later analysis, co-occurring TCRs were grouped using DBSCAN, with TCRdist sequence similarity added in when clustering inside HLA-allele-positive subsets. Repertoires with fewer than 30,000 or more than 120,000 public chains were left out of co-occurrence clustering, as were several repertoires with anomalous nucleotide sharing. TCRdb provides this immuneACCESS table in a form limited to in-frame rearrangements. Some clones are lacking; in checked studies, under half of them reflect an unresolved V gene, and why the rest are absent is not known. Clone size and V and J calls were adopted from that table, with D and trimming inferred from the DNA. The sample table contains some 190,000 clones; only one count was recorded for roughly four fifths of them. The ten largest clones take up roughly 2.1% of the sample.

The full study reports these points: A later genetic analysis reported fewer N-insertions in productive TCRs among donors in an Asian-associated ancestry cluster than the 666-donor mean. Roughly 15 rarely observed V segments, including chromosome 9 orphons, were excluded from the earlier analysis of approximately 600 of the donors because counts were too low. In a later analysis, 16,951 TCR beta sequences were associated with specific HLA alleles at a false discovery rate of 0.05. Cytomegalovirus status was reported to be diagnosed by the classifier with high specificity and sensitivity in both the original and validation cohorts. When HLA alleles, especially DR and DQ, strongly co-occurred, attributing TCR associations to individual alleles was difficult. In a later analysis, several top co-occurrence clusters were reported to appear linked to parvovirus B19, influenza, CMV and Epstein-Barr virus. In vitro tests confirmed that three of the cytomegalovirus-associated TCR beta chains recognize cytomegalovirus antigens. A further reported finding was that TCR beta sequences accurately predicted the HLA-A and HLA-B alleles for most subjects in the first cohort. The authors suggested that the approach could potentially be extended to other disease states and immunological phenotypes. The presence/absence analyses assumed that sequencing depth was roughly uniform across donors, and that assumption may not be true. For the cohort, immune exposure information was limited to CMV serostatus. Most CMV-associated TCR beta chains appeared to be HLA-restricted in a later analysis, and the HLA associations seemed to be driven largely by CMV exposure. Across donors, most TCR sequences were observed very rarely, whereas some public TCRs were present in many individuals. In a later analysis, HLA-associated TCR beta chains were found to be more clonally expanded and to have lower generation probabilities than equally common non-associated chains. In an earlier analysis of several hundred of the donors, most TCR beta V segments were observed in productive rearrangements about 90% or about 30% of the time, broadly matching IMGT annotations. A later analysis found that TCR association rates varied across HLA loci, with DRB1 alleles showing the most associated TCRs and HLA-C alleles the fewest. In this cohort, only TCR beta chains were sequenced, and detectable features were limited by the absence of alpha or paired-chain data. A cluster of highly shared sequence variants was judged likely to represent a technical artifact of the sequencing pipeline. Because HLA typing was missing for some donors at each locus, association tests included only the typed subset. Linkage disequilibrium might explain the correlated functional status among segregating V segments, but an unknown experimental factor could not be ruled out. V-gene and J-gene trimming of TCR beta chains was associated with a missense DCLRE1C variant in a later genetic analysis, and the association was replicated in an independent cohort. In the study, around 150 TCR beta chains were listed as associated with cytomegalovirus.

The TCR comes from a woman in her 30s in good health and CMV-seropositive. Sequencing input: PBMCs.

DNA sequence: TGTGCTAGCAGCTCTGGACTGAATAACGAGCAGTACTTC. The resulting protein is CASSSGLNNEQYF. The chain couples TRBV7-7 to TRBJ2-7; matching of 5 bases hints at TRBD2 as the D gene. The CDR3 starts with the cysteine, ends with the phenylalanine, and has 13 residues. Only the CDR3 part of the read is kept: 39 bases, read in frame from the first base. CDR1 and CDR2 are read off the germline V gene (reference sequence) as SSHAT and FNYEAQ.